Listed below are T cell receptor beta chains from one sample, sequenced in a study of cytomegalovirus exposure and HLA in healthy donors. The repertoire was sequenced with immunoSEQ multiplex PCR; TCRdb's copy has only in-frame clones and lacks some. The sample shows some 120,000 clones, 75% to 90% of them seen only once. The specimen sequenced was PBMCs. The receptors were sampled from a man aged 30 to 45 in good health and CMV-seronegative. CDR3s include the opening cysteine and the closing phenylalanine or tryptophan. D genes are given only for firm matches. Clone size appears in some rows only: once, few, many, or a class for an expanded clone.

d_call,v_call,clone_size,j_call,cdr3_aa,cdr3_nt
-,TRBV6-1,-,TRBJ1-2,CASSEGGEPRMHGYTF,TGTGCCAGCAGTGAAGGAGGCGAACCGAGGATGCATGGCTACACCTTC
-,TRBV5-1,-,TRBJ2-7,CASSLGDEQYF,TGCGCCAGCAGCTTGGGCGACGAGCAGTACTTC
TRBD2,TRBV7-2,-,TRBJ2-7,CASSLAGTSGSIYEQYF,TGTGCCAGCAGCCTCGCCGGGACTAGCGGGAGTATCTACGAGCAGTACTTC
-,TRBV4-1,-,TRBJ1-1,CASSHTLAGMNTEAFF,TGCGCCAGCAGCCATACCCTGGCAGGTATGAACACTGAAGCTTTCTTT
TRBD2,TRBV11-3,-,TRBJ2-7,CASSSRLAGGVGEQYF,TGTGCCAGCAGCTCCCGACTAGCGGGAGGCGTAGGCGAGCAGTACTTC
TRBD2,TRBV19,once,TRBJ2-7,CASSTGRLDEQYF,TGTGCCAGTAGTACCGGGAGGTTGGACGAGCAGTACTTC
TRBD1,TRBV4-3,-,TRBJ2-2,CASSLGTGDYTGELFF,TGCGCCAGCAGCCTCGGGACAGGTGATTACACCGGGGAGCTGTTTTTT
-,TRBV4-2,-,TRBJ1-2,CASSQDRTEGGGYTF,TGTGCCAGCAGCCAAGATCGGACTGAAGGTGGTGGCTACACCTTC
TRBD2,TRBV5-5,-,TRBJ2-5,CASSRRGGGQETQYF,TGTGCCAGCAGCCGACGGGGGGGAGGACAAGAGACCCAGTACTTC
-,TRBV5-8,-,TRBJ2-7,CASSLNYEQYF,TGTGCCAGCAGTCTAAACTACGAGCAGTACTTC
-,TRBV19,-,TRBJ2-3,CASSSYTDTQYF,TGTGCCAGTAGTTCCTACACAGATACGCAGTATTTT
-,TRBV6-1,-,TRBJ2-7,CASSGAGYEQYF,TGTGCCAGCAGTGGGGCAGGCTACGAGCAGTACTTC
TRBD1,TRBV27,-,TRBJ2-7,CASSDRGPIYEQYF,TGTGCCAGCAGTGACAGGGGACCTATTTACGAGCAGTACTTC
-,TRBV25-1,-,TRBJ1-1,CASSEFRSTEAFF,TGTGCCAGCAGTGAATTTCGGAGCACTGAAGCTTTCTTT
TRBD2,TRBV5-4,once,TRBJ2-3,CASSDRLAGPTDTQYF,TGTGCCAGCAGCGACCGACTAGCGGGCCCCACAGATACGCAGTATTTT
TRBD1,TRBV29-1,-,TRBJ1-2,CSVDGQGPSGYTF,TGCAGCGTTGATGGACAGGGGCCTTCTGGCTACACCTTC
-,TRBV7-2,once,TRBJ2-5,CASSLVTATQETQYF,TGTGCCAGCAGCTTAGTTACAGCAACCCAAGAGACCCAGTACTTC
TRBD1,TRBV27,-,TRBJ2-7,CASSLRQGNGNEQYF,TGTGCCAGCAGTCTCCGACAGGGCAATGGGAACGAGCAGTACTTC
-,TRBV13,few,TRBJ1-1,CASSLQGLMNTEAFF,TGTGCCAGCAGCTTGCAGGGGCTGATGAACACTGAAGCTTTCTTT
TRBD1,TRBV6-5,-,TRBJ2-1,CASSAGTGVLNEQFF,TGTGCCAGCAGTGCCGGGACAGGGGTATTGAATGAGCAGTTCTTC
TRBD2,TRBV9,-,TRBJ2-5,CASSAGTRLQETQYF,TGTGCCAGCAGCGCCGGGACTAGGCTACAAGAGACCCAGTACTTC
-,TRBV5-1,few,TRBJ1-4,CASSSISSQKLFF,TGCGCCAGCAGCTCTATCAGTAGCCAAAAACTGTTTTTT
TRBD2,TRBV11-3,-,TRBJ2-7,CASRKREGYEQYF,TGTGCCAGCAGAAAGCGGGAGGGATACGAGCAGTACTTC
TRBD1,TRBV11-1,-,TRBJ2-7,CASSFDRDVSCEQYF,TGTGCCAGCAGCTTTGACAGGGACGTTTCGTGCGAGCAGTACTTC
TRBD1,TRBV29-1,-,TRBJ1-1,CSVRQGGDTEAFF,TGCAGCGTCCGACAGGGAGGCGACACTGAAGCTTTCTTT
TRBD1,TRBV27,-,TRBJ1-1,CASGTGNTEAFF,TGTGCCAGCGGGACAGGGAATACTGAAGCTTTCTTT
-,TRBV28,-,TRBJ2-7,CASSQSDRYYEQYF,TGTGCCAGCAGTCAAAGCGATAGGTACTACGAGCAGTACTTC
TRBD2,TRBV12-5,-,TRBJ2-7,CASGSMTSFSEQYF,TGTGCTAGTGGTTCCATGACTAGCTTCAGCGAGCAGTACTTC
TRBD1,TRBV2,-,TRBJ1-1,CASRVTGPYTEAFF,TGTGCCAGCAGAGTGACAGGGCCTTACACTGAAGCTTTCTTT
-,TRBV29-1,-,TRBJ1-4,CSVAPATNEKLFF,TGCAGCGTTGCCCCTGCAACTAATGAAAAACTGTTTTTT
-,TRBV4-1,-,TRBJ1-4,CASSQVGATEFEKLFF,TGCGCCAGCAGCCAAGTAGGAGCCACCGAATTTGAAAAACTGTTTTTT
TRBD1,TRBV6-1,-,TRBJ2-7,CASSNRGHDEQYF,TGTGCCAGCAGTAACAGGGGGCATGACGAGCAGTACTTC
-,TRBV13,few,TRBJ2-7,CASSLGPVTYEQYF,TGTGCCAGCAGCTTAGGTCCAGTAACCTACGAGCAGTACTTC
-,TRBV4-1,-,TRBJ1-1,CASSQADRSTEAFF,TGCGCCAGCAGCCAAGCTGACAGATCAACTGAAGCTTTCTTT
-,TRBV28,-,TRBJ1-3,CASSLGTFIPSGNTIYF,TGTGCCAGCAGCCTTGGGACATTCATTCCCTCTGGAAACACCATATATTTT
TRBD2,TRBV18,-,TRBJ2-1,CASSPVVTSGRLNEQFF,TGTGCCAGCTCACCGGTCGTAACTAGCGGGAGGCTCAATGAGCAGTTCTTC
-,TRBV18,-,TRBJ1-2,CASSPLDNDLYGYTF,TGTGCCAGCTCACCATTGGACAACGACCTTTATGGCTACACCTTC
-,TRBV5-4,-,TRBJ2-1,CASSLSQGKNEQFF,TGTGCCAGCAGCTTGAGTCAGGGTAAGAATGAGCAGTTCTTC
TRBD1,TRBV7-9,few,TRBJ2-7,CASSSHRGIGSYEQYF,TGTGCCAGCAGCTCCCACAGGGGGATAGGATCCTACGAGCAGTACTTC
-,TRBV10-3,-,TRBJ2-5,CAISVNREQETQYF,TGTGCCATCAGCGTTAACAGGGAGCAAGAGACCCAGTACTTC
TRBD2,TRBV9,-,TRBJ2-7,CASSVGGGAGVNEQYF,TGTGCCAGCAGCGTAGGGGGTGGCGCGGGAGTCAACGAGCAGTACTTC
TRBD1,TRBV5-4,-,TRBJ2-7,CASSLGQGRSLAHVSYEQYF,TGTGCCAGCAGCCTAGGACAGGGACGGTCGCTAGCGCACGTCTCCTACGAGCAGTACTTC
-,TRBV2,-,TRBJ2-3,CASSREWYTQYF,TGTGCCAGCAGTCGGGAGTGGTATACGCAGTATTTT
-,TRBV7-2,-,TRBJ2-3,CASSLHALAGMADTQYF,TGTGCCAGCAGCTTACACGCCCTGGCGGGAATGGCAGATACGCAGTATTTT
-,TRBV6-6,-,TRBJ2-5,CATKGAGETQYF,TGTGCCACCAAAGGGGCCGGGGAGACCCAGTACTTC
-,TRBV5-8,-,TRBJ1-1,CASSLRQLIEAFF,TGTGCCAGCAGCTTGCGACAGCTCATTGAAGCTTTCTTT
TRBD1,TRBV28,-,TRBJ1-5,CASSDRDYGKSNQPQHF,TGTGCCAGCAGTGACAGGGATTATGGAAAGAGCAATCAGCCCCAGCATTTT
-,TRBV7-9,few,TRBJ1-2,CASSLGPRGYGYTF,TGTGCCAGCAGCTTAGGGCCGCGGGGCTATGGCTACACCTTC
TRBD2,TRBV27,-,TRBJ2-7,CASSSHGLAGGGVLGEQYF,TGTGCCAGCAGTTCACACGGACTAGCGGGAGGAGGAGTTTTGGGAGAGCAGTACTTC
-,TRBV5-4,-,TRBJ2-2,CASSLERATNTGELFF,TGTGCCAGCAGCTTGGAGCGGGCAACGAACACCGGGGAGCTGTTTTTT
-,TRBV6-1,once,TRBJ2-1,CASSEVRYSYNEQFF,TGTGCCAGCAGTGAAGTTCGGTACAGCTACAATGAGCAGTTCTTC
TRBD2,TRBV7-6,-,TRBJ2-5,CASSFGLAGAEETQYF,TGTGCCAGCAGCTTCGGACTAGCGGGAGCCGAGGAGACCCAGTACTTC
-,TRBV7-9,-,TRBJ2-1,CASSFGTRYNEQFF,TGTGCCAGCAGCTTCGGGACAAGATACAATGAGCAGTTCTTC
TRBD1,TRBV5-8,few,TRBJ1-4,CASSSDRGRSEKLFF,TGTGCCAGCAGCTCGGACAGGGGTAGAAGTGAAAAACTGTTTTTT
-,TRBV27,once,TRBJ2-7,CASSSLPRPEQYF,TGTGCCAGCAGTTCCTTACCGCGCCCCGAGCAGTACTTC